This TCR beta chain was found in a study of cytomegalovirus exposure and HLA in healthy donors. General study points: Common viral pathogens were later found to be apparently linked to several of the most significant clusters. In vitro assays verified that three CMV-associated chains recognized CMV antigens specifically.

Remarks on this clone: The antigen is not known.

Use of 60 Vbeta and 13 Jbeta primers characterized the PCR. Profiled with immunoSEQ multiplex PCR; TCRdb holds only in-frame clones, not every one. The repertoire consists of 120,000 or so clones, with 81% occurring once and the leading ten covering approximately 4%. The V gene's germline CDR1 is KGHSH and CDR2 LQKENI. This CDR3 spans 15 amino acids. Trimming took off 2 bases at V and 3 bases at J, with 11 bases between the two ends. The material sequenced was PBMCs. V and J are TRBV18 and TRBJ1-5; no firm D call. This sequence originates from a man between 18 and 35 years old in good health and CMV-seropositive. CDR3 in DNA: TGTGCCAGCTCACCAAGGTCAGGTGTCAATCAGCCCCAGCATTTT. Protein product: CASSPRSGVNQPQHF. The full variable domain, its missing parts supplied by reference TRBV18 and TRBJ1-5, is NAGVMQNPRHLVRRRGQEARLRCSPMKGHSHVYWYRQLPEEGLKFMVYLQKENIIDESGMPKERFSAEFPKEGPSILRIQQVVRGDSAAYFCASSPRSGVNQPQHFGDGTRLSIL.